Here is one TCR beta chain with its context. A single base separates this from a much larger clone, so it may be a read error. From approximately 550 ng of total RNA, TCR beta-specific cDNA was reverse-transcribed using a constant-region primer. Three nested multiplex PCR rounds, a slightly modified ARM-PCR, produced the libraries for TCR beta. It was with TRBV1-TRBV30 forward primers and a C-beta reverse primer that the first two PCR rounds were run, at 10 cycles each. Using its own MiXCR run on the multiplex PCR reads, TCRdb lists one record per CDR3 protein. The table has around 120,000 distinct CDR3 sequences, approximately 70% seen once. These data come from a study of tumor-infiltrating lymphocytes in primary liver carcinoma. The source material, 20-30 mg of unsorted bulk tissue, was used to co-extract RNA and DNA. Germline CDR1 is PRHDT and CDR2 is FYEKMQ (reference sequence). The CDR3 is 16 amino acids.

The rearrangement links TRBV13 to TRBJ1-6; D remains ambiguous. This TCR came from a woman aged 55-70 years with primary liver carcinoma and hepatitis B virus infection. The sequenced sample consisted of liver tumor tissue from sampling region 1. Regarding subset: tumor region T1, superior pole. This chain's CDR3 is CASSLVMEGGDSPLQF. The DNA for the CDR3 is TGTGCCAGCAGCTTAGTTATGGAGGGCGGGGATTCACCCCTCCAATTT.